The source of this T cell receptor (beta chain) is a study of blood T cells in healthy people across ages. Then a second PCR, running about 7 to 11 cycles, was carried out with a sample-barcoded 5' primer and a J-beta primer mix. One entry per CDR3 protein, called by TCRdb with MiXCR from the 5' RACE reads. The sample carries roughly 1,000,000 distinct CDR3 sequences, about 23% recorded once. This CDR3 spans 13 amino acids. V was pared by 5 bases and J by 5 bases, with 12 bases between. CDR1 SNHLY and CDR2 FYNNEI come from the germline V gene. This clonotype appeared a single time. These data were also reused for a study on T cells of mothers and their children. That paper states: Samples were obtained from three healthy Caucasian mothers and their six children. cDNA was made from all extracted RNA, 1.5 ug per 15 ul. The output of TCR recombination is shaped by thymic selection similarly in related and unrelated pairs.

This chain joins TRBV2 and TRBJ1-2; D uncertain. The TCR sequence derives from a girl aged 2-9 years in good health. The sample consisted of blood. The DNA of the CDR3 is TGTGCCAGCAGTAGGAGAGGGCGGTATGGCTACACCTTC. Translated: CASSRRGRYGYTF.